A selection of T cell receptor beta chains follows, all from one sample in a study of T cell repertoires in ileal Crohn's disease. Assay used: immunoSEQ multiplex PCR; TCRdb lists only in-frame clones, some missing. The table has approximately 14,000 clones, more than 60% seen once. The specimen was ileal tissue. Receptor source: an adult with Crohn's disease. The CDR3 runs from the conserved cysteine through the conserved F or W. The D gene is left open where the match is weak. Clone size is shown for a subset of rows, as once, few, many or a class of expanded clone.

v_call	j_call	d_call	cdr3_length	clone_size	cdr3_aa	cdr3_nt
TRBV7-9	TRBJ2-7	TRBD1	14	medium-sized	CASRSGTGQYEQYF	TGTGCCAGCAGGTCCGGGACAGGACAGTACGAGCAGTACTTC
TRBV10-3	TRBJ1-1	TRBD1	19	NA	CAISESQDRGISRNTEAFF	TGTGCCATCAGTGAGTCTCAGGACAGGGGTATTAGCAGGAACACTGAAGCTTTCTTT
TRBV6-6	TRBJ2-7	TRBD1	16	few	CASSYSRQGPTYEQYF	TGTGCCAGCAGTTACTCCAGACAGGGGCCTACCTACGAGCAGTACTTC
TRBV27	TRBJ1-2	NA	13	once	CASSLIGVYGYTF	TGTGCCAGCAGTTTAATAGGGGTATATGGCTACACCTTC
TRBV2	TRBJ1-4	NA	14	NA	CASSDRVFNEKLFF	TGTGCCAGCAGTGACAGGGTCTTCAATGAAAAACTGTTTTTT
TRBV6-7	TRBJ2-7	TRBD1	12	NA	CASSYGHRGQYF	TGTGCCAGCAGTTACGGACACAGGGGGCAGTACTTC
TRBV7-6	TRBJ1-1	NA	14	NA	CASSLGGVNTEAFF	TGTGCCAGCAGCTTAGGGGGAGTGAACACTGAAGCTTTCTTT
TRBV4-2	TRBJ1-1	TRBD1	15	medium-sized	CASSSSGTGNTEAFF	TGTGCCAGCAGCAGTTCCGGGACAGGCAACACTGAAGCTTTCTTT
TRBV7-9	TRBJ1-2	NA	17	NA	CASSLSSSRATNYGYTF	TGTGCCAGCAGCTTAAGTTCGTCGCGAGCCACTAATTATGGCTACACCTTC
TRBV7-2	TRBJ2-7	NA	15	NA	CASSLRTEYAYEQYF	TGTGCCAGCAGCTTAAGGACAGAGTATGCCTACGAGCAGTACTTC
TRBV2	TRBJ1-6	NA	15	NA	CASSVVGYYNSPLHF	TGTGCCAGCAGTGTAGTCGGGTACTATAATTCACCCCTCCACTTT
TRBV5-6	TRBJ1-2	NA	15	NA	CASTPGTGLYYGYTF	TGTGCCAGCACCCCTGGAACAGGGCTCTACTATGGCTACACCTTC
TRBV2	TRBJ2-5	NA	14	NA	CASSANRDQETQYF	TGTGCCAGCAGCGCAAACAGGGACCAAGAGACCCAGTACTTC
TRBV14	TRBJ2-1	NA	16	NA	CASSQYPGSSYNEQFF	TGTGCCAGCAGCCAATATCCAGGGAGCTCCTACAATGAGCAGTTCTTC
TRBV23-1	TRBJ1-5	TRBD1	15	NA	CASGRTGDSNQPQHF	TGCGCCAGCGGGAGGACAGGGGATAGCAATCAGCCCCAGCATTTT
TRBV5-1	TRBJ2-7	TRBD1	15	NA	CASSLGGQGAYEQYF	TGCGCCAGCAGCTTGGGGGGACAGGGCGCCTACGAGCAGTACTTC
TRBV10-3	TRBJ1-2	NA	13	once	CAISADLNYGYTF	TGTGCCATCAGTGCGGACCTTAACTATGGCTACACCTTC
TRBV6-4	TRBJ1-6	NA	13	NA	CASSDSTNSPLHF	TGTGCCAGCAGTGACTCGACAAATTCACCCCTCCACTTT
TRBV27	TRBJ2-7	NA	12	once	CASSSGRFEQYF	TGTGCCAGCAGTTCAGGGCGTTTCGAGCAGTACTTC
TRBV6-4	TRBJ1-2	NA	15	NA	CASSSITGSRYGYTF	TGTGCCAGCAGCTCTATAACAGGGAGTCGGTATGGCTACACCTTC
TRBV7-8	TRBJ2-2	TRBD1	16	NA	CASSLGDSQNTGELFF	TGTGCCAGCAGCTTAGGGGACAGTCAGAACACCGGGGAGCTGTTTTTT
TRBV18	TRBJ2-7	NA	16	NA	CASSPPTGESSYEQYF	TGTGCCAGCTCACCACCGACTGGGGAGAGCTCCTACGAGCAGTACTTC
TRBV2	TRBJ1-1	TRBD1	13	NA	CASSERGRTEAFF	TGTGCCAGCAGTGAAAGGGGGCGAACTGAAGCTTTCTTT
TRBV7-2	TRBJ1-1	NA	14	NA	CASSLGGVGTEAFF	TGTGCCAGCAGCTTAGGGGGGGTAGGGACTGAAGCTTTCTTT
TRBV4-2	TRBJ2-1	TRBD2	17	large	CASSQEPIAGAFNEQFF	TGTGCCAGCAGCCAAGAACCGATAGCGGGGGCCTTCAATGAGCAGTTCTTC
TRBV5-6	TRBJ1-2	NA	14	NA	CASSAATGHYGYTF	TGTGCCAGCAGCGCGGCGACTGGGCACTATGGCTACACCTTC
TRBV2	TRBJ1-1	NA	14	once	CASSETAPNTEAFF	TGTGCCAGCAGTGAAACGGCCCCGAACACTGAAGCTTTCTTT
TRBV4-1	TRBJ2-1	TRBD2	16	medium-sized	CASSRPIGGVDDEQFF	TGCGCCAGCAGCCGCCCTATCGGGGGGGTTGACGATGAGCAGTTCTTC
TRBV6-4	TRBJ2-3	NA	14	NA	CASSDGLGTDTQYF	TGTGCCAGCAGTGACGGGCTAGGCACAGATACGCAGTATTTT
TRBV2	TRBJ1-4	NA	14	NA	CASGEARGDEKLFF	TGTGCCAGCGGCGAGGCCAGGGGCGATGAAAAACTGTTTTTT
TRBV5-1	TRBJ1-2	NA	12	NA	CASSSDRDGYTF	TGCGCCAGCAGCTCGGACAGAGATGGCTACACCTTC
TRBV4-1	TRBJ2-1	TRBD2	15	NA	CASSIKRGLWLEQFF	TGCGCCAGCAGTATAAAGCGGGGGTTGTGGTTGGAGCAGTTCTTC
TRBV19	TRBJ1-2	NA	12	NA	CASSIEGRGYTF	TGTGCCAGTAGTATAGAGGGGCGTGGCTACACCTTC
TRBV5-1	TRBJ1-6	NA	17	NA	CASSLEGGGGLNSPLHF	TGCGCCAGCAGCTTGGAAGGGGGAGGGGGTCTAAATTCACCCCTCCACTTT
TRBV2	TRBJ1-4	TRBD1	16	NA	CASRGQGRSTNEKLFF	TGTGCCAGCAGAGGACAGGGGAGATCAACTAATGAAAAACTGTTTTTT
TRBV5-6	TRBJ2-7	TRBD1	16	NA	CASSPGTGNAGYEQYF	TGTGCCAGCAGTCCCGGGACAGGAAACGCAGGGTACGAGCAGTACTTC
TRBV10-3	TRBJ2-3	NA	15	NA	CASTMFRGSRNTQYF	TGTGCCAGCACGATGTTCCGGGGATCTAGAAATACGCAGTATTTT
TRBV18	TRBJ1-4	NA	16	NA	CASSPDTGAKNEKLFF	TGTGCCAGCTCACCAGATACCGGGGCCAAGAATGAAAAACTGTTTTTT
TRBV7-2	TRBJ2-5	NA	14	NA	CASSLRRGRETQYF	TGTGCCAGCAGCTTAAGACGAGGGCGGGAGACCCAGTACTTC
TRBV5-1	TRBJ1-1	NA	15	NA	CASSLMIGGSTEAFF	TGCGCCAGCAGCTTGATGATAGGGGGTTCCACTGAAGCTTTCTTT
TRBV15	TRBJ2-2	NA	15	medium-sized	CATTRDGSNTGELFF	TGTGCCACGACGAGGGACGGATCGAACACCGGGGAGCTGTTTTTT
TRBV29-1	TRBJ1-2	NA	16	once	CSVEVATGGGLGGYTF	TGCAGCGTTGAAGTTGCGACAGGTGGAGGTTTGGGTGGCTACACCTTC
TRBV30	TRBJ1-2	TRBD1	15	NA	CAWSRGQGVNYGYTF	TGTGCCTGGAGTCGGGGACAGGGGGTCAACTATGGCTACACCTTC
TRBV5-1	TRBJ2-5	NA	13	NA	CASSSGVGETQYF	TGCGCCAGCAGCTCAGGGGTGGGAGAGACCCAGTACTTC
TRBV30	TRBJ2-6	NA	13	NA	CAWMYSGANVLTF	TGTGCCTGGATGTACTCTGGGGCCAACGTCCTGACTTTC
TRBV4-1	TRBJ1-5	NA	15	NA	CASSLTTQPNQPQHF	TGCGCCAGCAGCCTTACCACCCAGCCTAATCAGCCCCAGCATTTT
TRBV2	TRBJ1-4	NA	14	NA	CASSEGVWGEKLFF	TGTGCCAGCAGTGAGGGGGTGTGGGGCGAAAAACTGTTTTTT
TRBV15	TRBJ1-2	TRBD1	16	NA	CATSRDKGQGGYGYTF	TGTGCCACCAGCAGAGATAAGGGACAGGGAGGCTATGGCTACACCTTC
TRBV6-1	TRBJ2-1	TRBD2	16	once	CASSELGGGLYNEQFF	TGTGCCAGCAGTGAACTCGGCGGGGGACTCTACAATGAGCAGTTCTTC
TRBV25-1	TRBJ1-6	NA	16	NA	CASGPAGTREGSPLHF	TGTGCCAGTGGCCCGGCGGGGACACGGGAAGGTTCACCCCTCCACTTT
TRBV9	TRBJ2-5	NA	16	NA	CASSVNQLAGQETQYF	TGTGCCAGCAGCGTAAACCAACTAGCAGGGCAAGAGACCCAGTACTTC
TRBV19	TRBJ2-7	NA	15	NA	CASSNPMRADYEQYF	TGTGCCAGTAGTAACCCCATGCGAGCTGACTACGAGCAGTACTTC
TRBV5-8	TRBJ2-7	NA	13	NA	CASSSGQSYEQYF	TGTGCCAGCAGCTCCGGACAGTCCTACGAGCAGTACTTC
TRBV5-1	TRBJ1-2	NA	16	NA	CASSLLARPANYGYTF	TGCGCCAGCAGCTTGCTCGCCAGGCCAGCTAACTATGGCTACACCTTC
TRBV19	TRBJ1-2	NA	12	NA	CASSIEGRGYTF	TGTGCCAGTAGTATAGAGGGGCGAGGCTACACCTTC
TRBV11-2	TRBJ1-1	NA	15	NA	CASSLSGPVNTEAFF	TGTGCCAGCAGCCTCAGCGGGCCGGTGAACACTGAAGCTTTCTTT
TRBV11-2	TRBJ1-2	TRBD1	14	NA	CASSPVTGNYGYTF	TGTGCCAGCAGCCCAGTGACAGGGAACTATGGCTACACCTTC
TRBV5-5	TRBJ1-1	NA	14	medium-sized	CASSLAVGNTEAFF	TGTGCCAGCAGCTTGGCCGTAGGGAACACTGAAGCTTTCTTT
TRBV30	TRBJ2-3	NA	12	few	CAWSVSTDTQYF	TGTGCCTGGAGTGTATCGACGGATACGCAGTATTTT
TRBV6-4	TRBJ1-1	TRBD1	14	NA	CASRLDRQNTEAFF	TGTGCCAGCAGATTGGACAGGCAGAACACTGAAGCTTTCTTT